One sample yielded the 30 T cell receptor beta chains listed below, sequenced in a study of blood T cell repertoires in COVID-19 (dated by TCRdb to the early 2020s). Library creation used the immunoSEQ multiplex PCR assay. TCRdb mirrors the immuneACCESS table, restricted to in-frame sequences. Some clones are absent from its copies; in checked studies, under half trace to an unresolved V gene, and the reason for the others is unknown. This sample comprises roughly 72,000 clones, around 76% of them detected only once. The ten largest make up about 13% of the sample. Specimen: peripheral blood. These receptors originate from an elderly woman with acute or convalescent COVID-19.

This clone came up once. The genes are TRBV4-1 and TRBJ2-7, with a weak D call TRBD2 (6 bases). The germline CDR1 and CDR2 sequences are MGHRA and YSYEKL. The CDR3 runs 21 residues. V gave up 0 bases and J gave up 0 bases, with 27 bases separating them. The CDR3 nucleotides read TGCGCCAGCAGCCAAGATTTGGGTGGCGGGGCAAATTACATTAGCTCCTACGAGCAGTACTTC. Translating gives CASSQDLGGGANYISSYEQYF.

The chain uses TRBV19 and TRBJ1-1; D not resolved. Trimming shortened V by 1 base and J by 5 bases, and 8 bases separated the two germline ends. The length of the CDR3 is 13 residues. CDR1 is LNHDA, CDR2 SQIVND, per germline (reference sequence). Written as DNA, the CDR3 is TGTGCCAGTAGTATAGGGGGAGGAACTGAAGCTTTCTTT. This gives the protein CASSIGGGTEAFF. The whole variable domain, filled in from reference TRBV19 and TRBJ1-1, reads DGGITQSPKYLFRKEGQNVTLSCEQNLNHDAMYWYRQDPGQGLRLIYYSQIVNDFQKGDIAEGYSVSREKKESFPLTVTSAQKNPTAFYLCASSIGGGTEAFFGQGTRLTVV.

This chain links TRBV4-1 with TRBJ2-1, with 8 bases that match TRBD2. Trimming cost V 3 bases and J 7 bases; bases outside gene matches: 14. CDR1 and CDR2 (germline): MGHRA, YSYEKL. The CDR3 spans 17 residues. The CDR3 sequence is CASSHPVGAGVSNEQFF. CDR3 nucleotide sequence: TGCGCCAGCAGCCACCCCGTCGGAGCGGGAGTATCTAATGAGCAGTTCTTC.

This clone was counted ten times or more. J is TRBJ2-7 and V is TRBV10-1, with 12 positions matching TRBD2. The germline V gene encodes CDR1 WNHNN and CDR2 SYGVQD (reference sequence). CDR3 length: 16 amino acids. V shed 4 bases, J shed 4 bases, and the junction held 8 bases outside the gene matches. The CDR3 DNA is TGCGCCAGCAGTGGGTTTGGACTAGCGGGGATATACGAGCAGTACTTC. This codes for CASSGFGLAGIYEQYF.

The CDR3 DNA reads TGCGCCAGCAGCGCCTGGACAGGAGGGCGGGAGACCCAGTACTTC. This sequence encodes CASSAWTGGRETQYF. The V gene is TRBV10-2, the J gene TRBJ2-5; tentatively, D is TRBD1 (7 bases). The CDR3 runs to 15 residues. The ends were cut back, 6 bases at V and 5 bases at J, with 19 bases in the middle. Germline values: CDR1 WSHSY, CDR2 SAAADI.

The gene calls are TRBV2 and TRBJ1-6; 7 bases are shared with TRBD1. Germline CDR1 reads SNHLY; CDR2 reads FYNNEI. Trimming removed 5 bases from V and 9 bases from J; junction bases left unmatched: 4. The CDR3 runs 13 residues. The CDR3 here is CASSTNRGSPLHF. CDR3 DNA: TGTGCCAGCAGTACGAACAGGGGTTCACCCCTCCACTTT.

This clone is medium-sized. The chain has TRBV5-1 and TRBJ1-3; D may be TRBD1 (6 bases). This CDR3 spans 16 amino acids. The germline V gene has CDR1 SGHRS and CDR2 YFSETQ. Trimming left V 1 base short and J 3 bases short, with 14 bases between. As DNA, the CDR3 is TGCGCCAGCAGCTTGTCCCCTGGGGGCTTTGGAAACACCATATATTTT. Translation gives CASSLSPGGFGNTIYF.

This chain connects TRBV19 to TRBJ2-3, with D possibly being TRBD2 (6 bases). This CDR3 region has 13 residues. Trimming left V 6 bases short and J 0 bases short, with 7 bases between. CDR1 is LNHDA, CDR2 SQIVND, per germline (reference sequence). The CDR3 DNA reads as TGTGCCAGTAGCGGGACTAGCACAGATACGCAGTATTTT. Translated, it gives CASSGTSTDTQYF.

The chain carries TRBV27 and TRBJ2-1; D gene uncertain. Germline CDR1 is MNHEY and CDR2 is SMNVEV (reference sequence). V lost 7 bases, J lost 3 bases, and 22 bases lay in between. The CDR3 extends over 17 amino acids. The DNA of the CDR3 is TGTGCCAGCACCGCCATCTCAGCGACCGGGTTCTACAATGAGCAGTTCTTC. Translation: CASTAISATGFYNEQFF.

This chain uses TRBV6-5 with TRBJ1-2; 7 bases are a match to TRBD1. Germline CDR1 MNHEY, CDR2 SVGAGI. The CDR3 is 14 amino acids. Trimming cost V 1 base and J 6 bases; bases outside gene matches: 5. For the CDR3, the DNA is TGTGCCAGCAGTTACTTGACAGGGTCCCATGGCTACACCTTC. Translation: CASSYLTGSHGYTF.

V is TRBV10-2 and J is TRBJ1-1, with 9 bases identical to TRBD1. The V gene end was trimmed by 4 bases and the J gene end by 3 bases; junction bases not matched to a gene: 12. Germline CDR1 is WSHSY and CDR2 is SAAADI. This CDR3 spans 17 amino acids. Here the CDR3 reads CASSVTGTGFRYTEAFF. In DNA, the CDR3 is TGCGCCAGCAGTGTTACCGGGACAGGGTTTCGGTACACTGAAGCTTTCTTT.

This chain joins TRBV27 and TRBJ1-4; D unresolved. Germline assignment: CDR1 MNHEY and CDR2 SMNVEV (reference sequence). The V end was cut by 5 bases, the J end by 1 base, with 14 bases between. The length of the CDR3 is 16 residues. The CDR3 DNA reads TGTGCCAGCAGTCTTAGACCCGGGGTAACTAATGAAAAACTGTTTTTT. Its translation: CASSLRPGVTNEKLFF.

The chain links TRBV9 to TRBJ2-1, with D tentatively TRBD2 (5 bases). CDR1 is SGDLS and CDR2 is YYNGEE in the germline V gene. The CDR3 is 15 residues long. Trimming stripped 4 bases from V and 5 bases from J, with 16 bases between. CDR3 in DNA: TGTGCCAGCAGCCCCCTTTCTTTCGGGAACAATGAGCAGTTCTTC. This sequence encodes CASSPLSFGNNEQFF.

CDR3 sequence reads: CSVGGPAHSGHEQYF. The DNA for the CDR3 is TGCAGCGTTGGAGGTCCGGCCCATAGCGGACACGAGCAGTACTTC. The chain links TRBV29-1 to TRBJ2-7; possible D gene TRBD2, 6 bases. Trimming removed 4 bases from V and 5 bases from J, with 21 bases in between. The CDR3 totals 15 residues. Germline V CDR1 and CDR2: SQVTM, ANQGSEA.

The chain carries TRBV7-2 and TRBJ2-1, with D possibly matching TRBD2 (6 bases). The CDR3 has 13 amino acids. CDR1 and CDR2 from the germline V gene are SGHTA and FQGNSA. The V gene lost 3 bases and the J gene lost 6 bases, with 9 bases spanning the gap. DNA of the CDR3: TGTGCCAGCAGCTTCTGGGGAGGCAATGAGCAGTTCTTC. Amino acids: CASSFWGGNEQFF. Looking up the rest from reference TRBV7-2 and TRBJ2-1 gives the full variable domain: GAGVSQSPSNKVTEKGKDVELRCDPISGHTALYWYRQSLGQGLEFLIYFQGNSAPDKSGLPSDRFSAERTGGSVSTLTIQRTQQEDSAVYLCASSFWGGNEQFFGPGTRLTVL.

The chain links TRBV7-2 to TRBJ1-2; perhaps TRBD1 as D (6 bases). Germline assignment: CDR1 SGHTA and CDR2 FQGNSA. CDR3 size: 13 residues. The V gene lost 6 bases and the J gene lost 4 bases, with 12 bases spanning the gap. Here the CDR3 reads CASRSTGLYGYTF. CDR3 coding DNA: TGTGCCAGCAGGTCGACAGGCCTCTATGGCTACACCTTC. The full variable domain, completed using reference TRBV7-2 and TRBJ1-2, is GAGVSQSPSNKVTEKGKDVELRCDPISGHTALYWYRQSLGQGLEFLIYFQGNSAPDKSGLPSDRFSAERTGGSVSTLTIQRTQQEDSAVYLCASRSTGLYGYTFGSGTRLTVV.

This chain links TRBV25-1 with TRBJ2-3; perhaps TRBD2 as D (5 bases). Looked up from germline, CDR1 is MGHDK and CDR2 is SYGVNS. The CDR3 is made up of 13 amino acids. Trimming shortened V by 7 bases and J by 0 bases, and 8 bases separated the two germline ends. The CDR3 spells CASTDWSTDTQYF. The CDR3 bases are TGTGCCAGCACGGACTGGAGCACAGATACGCAGTATTTT.

J is TRBJ1-3 and V is TRBV25-1, with D possibly TRBD1 on 6 matching bases. Germline CDR1 reads MGHDK; CDR2 reads SYGVNS. This CDR3 spans 15 amino acids. Between the trimmed V and J ends, which lost 3 bases and 3 bases, there was a span of 12 bases. Written as DNA, the CDR3 is TGTGCCAGCAGTGATACAGGGAAGGTTGGAAACACCATATATTTT. Encoded protein: CASSDTGKVGNTIYF. The full variable domain, with the rest looked up from reference TRBV25-1 and TRBJ1-3, is EADIYQTPRYLVIGTGKKITLECSQTMGHDKMYWYQQDPGMELHLIHYSYGVNSTEKGDLSSESTVSRIRTEHFPLTLESARPSHTSQYLCASSDTGKVGNTIYFGEGSWLTVV.

V and J are TRBV7-8 and TRBJ1-2, with a tentative D call TRBD1 (6 bases). Trimming removed 1 base from V and 7 bases from J, with 13 bases in between. Germline CDR1 and CDR2: SGHVS and FQNEAQ. The CDR3 covers 14 residues. CDR3 in DNA: TGTGCCAGCAGCTTAGGAGGCGTCAGGGGTGGCTACACCTTC. This sequence encodes CASSLGGVRGGYTF.

The chain is built from TRBV23-1 and TRBJ2-7; 7 positions match TRBD1. TRBV23-1 belongs to the ORF category, with a function that is uncertain. Trimming cost V 6 bases and J 2 bases; bases outside gene matches: 4. The CDR3 runs to 13 residues. This chain's CDR3 is CASRWGQTYEQYF. In DNA form, the CDR3 reads TGCGCCAGCAGGTGGGGACAGACCTACGAGCAGTACTTC.

The sample holds one count of this clone. The chain has TRBV15 and TRBJ1-1, with no clear D. The CDR3 totals 14 residues. Trimming pared 1 base from V and 1 base from J, leaving 7 bases between. In germline, CDR1 is LNHNV, CDR2 YYDKDF (reference sequence). The CDR3 is CATSRARENTEAFF. The CDR3 DNA reads as TGTGCCACCAGCAGAGCACGGGAGAACACTGAAGCTTTCTTT.

Turning to this clone: A read error may produce the germline difference seen at one junction end. The chain employs TRBV27 and TRBJ1-5; possible D gene TRBD1, 6 bases. Germline-derived CDR1 and CDR2 are MNHEY and SMNVEV (reference sequence). CDR3 size: 12 residues. The DNA for the CDR3 is TGTGCCAGCAGGACAGGAAATCGGCCCCAGCATTTT. This translates into CASRTGNRPQHF.

The rearrangement joins TRBV7-2 to TRBJ2-7; 7 nucleotides line up with TRBD1. There are 15 residues in the CDR3. The V gene end was trimmed by 2 bases and the J gene end by 3 bases; junction bases not matched to a gene: 7. Germline CDR1 SGHTA, CDR2 FQGNSA. The CDR3 is CASSLYSRQGYEQYF. CDR3 coding DNA: TGTGCCAGCAGCTTATATTCACGACAGGGCTACGAGCAGTACTTC.

The chain couples TRBV18 to TRBJ1-3; the D is unclear. V was clipped by 2 bases and J by 0 bases, with 11 bases between them. The CDR3 loop spans 16 amino acids. Germline CDR1 reads KGHSH; CDR2 reads LQKENI. The CDR3 here is CASSPVGGSSGNTIYF. The CDR3 nucleotides read TGTGCCAGCTCACCAGTAGGCGGGAGCTCTGGAAACACCATATATTTT.

The J gene is TRBJ2-3, the V gene TRBV5-1, with 7 bases fitting TRBD2. The trim removed 2 bases at V and 1 base at J, leaving 7 bases unmatched. This CDR3 contains 16 residues. The germline gives CDR1 SGHRS, CDR2 YFSETQ. The CDR3 nucleotides are TGCGCCAGCAGCTTAGTTCCCGCGGGGGGCACAGATACGCAGTATTTT. Translated, it gives CASSLVPAGGTDTQYF.

The rearrangement links TRBV28 to TRBJ2-7; no firm D call. V gave up 0 bases and J gave up 4 bases, with 4 bases separating them. CDR1 is MDHEN, CDR2 SYDVKM, per germline. This CDR3 is 12 amino acids long. The CDR3 loop reads CASSLWSYEQYF. CDR3 DNA: TGTGCCAGCAGTTTATGGAGTTACGAGCAGTACTTC.

V usage is TRBV7-9 and J usage is TRBJ1-4; D call uncertain. Trimming cost V 1 base and J 7 bases, with 13 bases left between them. The V gene's germline CDR1 is SEHNR and CDR2 FQNEAQ (reference sequence). This CDR3 is built from 15 residues. CDR3 nucleotides: TGTGCCAGCAGCTTAGGGGAGCGGAGTGTTGAAAAACTGTTTTTT. Protein sequence: CASSLGERSVEKLFF.

The J gene is TRBJ2-2, the V gene TRBV10-1; 10 nucleotides line up with TRBD1. The CDR3 is 15 residues long. The junction had 8 bases not matched to a gene; V was cut back by 7 bases and J by 6 bases. Germline V CDR1 and CDR2: WNHNN, SYGVQD (reference sequence). The CDR3 protein is CASTETGGDSGELFF. CDR3 DNA: TGCGCCAGCACAGAGACAGGGGGCGATTCCGGGGAGCTGTTTTTT.

The V gene is TRBV30, the J gene TRBJ1-6, with TRBD1 matching over 10 bases. This CDR3 has 14 amino acids. Germline V gene data show CDR1 as GTSNPN and CDR2 as SVGIG (reference sequence). Trimming took 3 bases from V and 10 from J; bases not matched to a gene: 6. CDR3 sequence reads: CAWRGQGQGSPLHF. The DNA for the CDR3 is TGTGCCTGGAGGGGACAGGGGCAAGGGTCACCCCTCCACTTT.

The gene calls are TRBV19 and TRBJ1-1; TRBD1 matches 8 bases. The CDR3 loop spans 15 amino acids. Germline loops: CDR1 LNHDA, CDR2 SQIVND (reference sequence). V lost 5 bases and J lost 1; bases outside the gene matches: 6. CDR3 loop: CASSPSGQGNTEAFF. The CDR3 bases are TGTGCCAGTAGTCCCTCAGGACAGGGGAACACTGAAGCTTTCTTT. The whole variable domain, filled in from reference TRBV19 and TRBJ1-1, reads DGGITQSPKYLFRKEGQNVTLSCEQNLNHDAMYWYRQDPGQGLRLIYYSQIVNDFQKGDIAEGYSVSREKKESFPLTVTSAQKNPTAFYLCASSPSGQGNTEAFFGQGTRLTVV.